This entry describes one T cell receptor beta chain. The data were taken from a study of T cell changes during pregnancy in multiple sclerosis. Sequencing used immunoSEQ multiplex PCR; TCRdb keeps in-frame clones, though not all of them. This table has 95,000 to 110,000 clones, around 92% appearing once. The CDR3 length is 14 residues. V was clipped by 1 base and J by 6 bases, with 12 bases between them. CDR1 and CDR2 (germline): SEHNR, FQNEAQ (reference sequence). The rearrangement links TRBV7-9 to TRBJ1-1; D is unresolved. The sequencing here drew on peripheral blood, taken in the third trimester of pregnancy. The TCR was taken from a female donor in good health, enrolled as a control in a pregnancy study. In nucleotides, the CDR3 is TGTGCCAGCAGCTTAGGTGGACGGGGTTCTGAAGCTTTCTTT. Translated, it gives CASSLGGRGSEAFF.